The present TCR beta chain was sequenced within a study of beta chain features in type 1 diabetes. Germline values: CDR1 MNHEY, CDR2 SMNVEV (reference sequence). V shed 2 bases, J shed 4 bases, and the junction held 0 bases outside the gene matches. The CDR3 sequence is 15 residues long. A few counts support this clone. What was sequenced were expressed TCRB transcripts, since all of the isolated RNA had been reverse transcribed. Clones were read by immunoSEQ multiplex PCR, and TCRdb kept only the in-frame ones, dropping some. This table has hundreds of thousands of clones, around 10% appearing once. The TCR originated in a woman aged 25 to 39 in good health. The sequencing sample was made of naive CD4+ T cells from blood. V gene TRBV27 combines with J gene TRBJ2-1; 12 bases align to TRBD2. CDR3 coding DNA: TGTGCCAGCAGTTTAGGACTAGCGGGGTACAATGAGCAGTTCTTC. Translated: CASSLGLAGYNEQFF.